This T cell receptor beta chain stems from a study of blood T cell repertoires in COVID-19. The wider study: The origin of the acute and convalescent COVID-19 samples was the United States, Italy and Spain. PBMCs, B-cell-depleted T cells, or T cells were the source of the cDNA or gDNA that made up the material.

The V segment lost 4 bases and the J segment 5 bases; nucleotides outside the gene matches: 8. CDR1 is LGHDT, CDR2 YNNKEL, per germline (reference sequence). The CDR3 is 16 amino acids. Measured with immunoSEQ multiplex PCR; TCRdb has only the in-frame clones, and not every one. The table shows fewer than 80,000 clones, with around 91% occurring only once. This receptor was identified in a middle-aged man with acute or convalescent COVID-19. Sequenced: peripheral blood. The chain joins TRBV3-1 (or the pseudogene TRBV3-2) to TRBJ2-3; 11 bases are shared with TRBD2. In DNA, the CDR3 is TGTGCCAGCAGCCGCCAAACTAGCGGGAGCCAAGATACGCAGTATTTT. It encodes CASSRQTSGSQDTQYF.